The 19 T cell receptor beta chains reported below all come from one sample, sequenced in a study of blood T cell repertoires in COVID-19. Assay: immunoSEQ multiplex PCR; the TCRdb copy retains only in-frame clones and omits some. The repertoire holds 97,000 or so clones, with approximately 86% as singletons. The specimen sequenced was peripheral blood. These receptors were obtained from a man aged 45-60 years with active or convalescent COVID-19.

The J gene is TRBJ2-2, the V gene TRBV4-1, with TRBD1 as a possible D gene (7 bases). Trimming pared 0 bases from V and 6 bases from J, leaving 14 bases between. Germline loops: CDR1 MGHRA, CDR2 YSYEKL. The CDR3 sequence is 16 residues long. The CDR3 region is CASSQESQGGAGELFF. The CDR3 DNA reads TGCGCCAGCAGCCAAGAGAGTCAGGGGGGAGCCGGGGAGCTGTTTTTT.

This chain links TRBV4-1 with TRBJ1-4; D is perhaps TRBD1 (5 bases). From germline, CDR1 is MGHRA and CDR2 YSYEKL. V was clipped by 1 base and J by 2 bases, with 11 bases between them. CDR3 length: 16 amino acids. The CDR3 spells CASSQVLAGTNEKLFF. CDR3 coding DNA: TGCGCCAGCAGCCAAGTCTTAGCAGGGACTAATGAAAAACTGTTTTTT.

This clone has just a few counts. V gene TRBV27 combines with J gene TRBJ2-5, with TRBD1 identical over 9 bases. This CDR3 has 16 residues. The junction had 8 bases not matched to a gene; V was cut back by 3 bases and J by 3 bases. Germline assignment: CDR1 MNHEY and CDR2 SMNVEV (reference sequence). CDR3 sequence reads: CASSFTRWDREETQYF. Written as DNA, the CDR3 is TGTGCCAGCAGTTTTACCCGGTGGGACAGGGAAGAGACCCAGTACTTC.

This sequence joins TRBV28 and TRBJ2-7, with 7 bases matching TRBD1. After removal of 8 bases from V and 6 bases from J, the junction contained 13 bases not matched to a gene. This CDR3 is 14 amino acids long. Germline V gene lookup returns CDR1 MDHEN and CDR2 SYDVKM. CDR3 sequence: CASVSLRGSGEQYV. The DNA of the CDR3 is TGTGCCAGCGTATCCCTCAGGGGGTCGGGCGAGCAGTACGTC.

The V gene is TRBV24-1, the J gene TRBJ2-6, with 7 positions matching TRBD1. CDR1 is KGHDR, CDR2 SFDVKD, per germline. The ends lost 2 bases at V and 2 bases at J; junction bases unmatched: 5. The CDR3 is 17 residues long. DNA for the CDR3: TGTGCCACCAGTGATTCGGGGCAGGGGGCTGGGGCCAACGTCCTGACTTTC. Its protein is CATSDSGQGAGANVLTF.

The table lists this clone with a count of one. The chain joins TRBV6-6 to TRBJ1-3; the D is unclear. Trimming removed 5 bases at V and 2 bases at J, with 22 bases between. The CDR3 consists of 18 residues. Per the germline V gene, CDR1 is MNHNY and CDR2 is SVGAGI (reference sequence). CDR3 sequence reads: CASSPEVGSPWTGNTIYF. DNA of the CDR3: TGTGCCAGCAGTCCCGAGGTTGGGAGCCCATGGACTGGAAACACCATATATTTT.

The chain links TRBV5-1 to TRBJ2-3; D might be TRBD1 (6 bases). CDR1 is SGHRS and CDR2 is YFSETQ in the germline V gene. This CDR3 contains 15 residues. The ends were cut back, 5 bases at V and 0 bases at J, with 13 bases in the middle. CDR3 residues: CASRVEGHSTDTQYF. For the CDR3, the DNA is TGCGCCAGCAGAGTCGAGGGACATAGCACAGATACGCAGTATTTT.

V gene TRBV6-5 combines with J gene TRBJ1-2; D might be TRBD1 (6 bases). CDR3 length: 14 residues. The germline V and J ends were trimmed by 6 bases and 4 bases, with 15 bases remaining between them. From germline, CDR1 is MNHEY and CDR2 SVGAGI. The CDR3 DNA reads as TGTGCCAGCAGCTCGCCAGGGACACTCTATGGCTACACCTTC. Amino acids: CASSSPGTLYGYTF.

Here the CDR3 reads CASSVGEGLGEKLFF. The CDR3 DNA sequence: TGTGCCAGCAGCGTAGGTGAGGGATTAGGTGAAAAACTGTTTTTT. The J gene is TRBJ1-4, the V gene TRBV9, with D unclear. V lost 0 bases and J 7 bases, leaving 13 bases between the germline ends. The germline gives CDR1 SGDLS, CDR2 YYNGEE. This CDR3 has 15 amino acids.

This clone was picked up a small number of times. The chain links TRBV2 to TRBJ1-6; possibly TRBD1 for D (6 bases). The CDR3 spans 13 residues. In germline, CDR1 is SNHLY, CDR2 FYNNEI. Trimming stripped 8 bases from V and 7 bases from J, with 12 bases between. In nucleotides, the CDR3 is TGTGCCAGCTCCCGGGACACAAATTCACCCCTCCACTTT. Protein sequence: CASSRDTNSPLHF.

The chain is built from TRBV7-8 and TRBJ2-5; no clear D. V was pared by 1 base and J by 2 bases, with 17 bases between. Germline V gene sequence: CDR1 SGHVS, CDR2 FQNEAQ. The CDR3 has 17 amino acids. In DNA form, the CDR3 reads TGTGCCAGCAGCTTAGGAGCCCTCCCGGGTAGGCAAGAGACCCAGTACTTC. It is translated as CASSLGALPGRQETQYF.

This rearrangement joins TRBV5-6 to TRBJ2-7; 8 bases align to TRBD1. The better agreement between TRBJ2-5 and the DNA end casts doubt on the J call. This CDR3 spans 15 amino acids. Germline CDR1 SGHDT, CDR2 YYEEEE. CDR3 sequence: CASSSQTGAQETQYF. CDR3 DNA: TGTGCCAGCAGCTCGCAGACAGGGGCCCAAGAGACCCAGTACTTC.

The chain carries TRBV6-1 and TRBJ1-2; TRBD1 agrees at 9 bases. Germline CDR1 MNHNS, CDR2 SASEGT. The CDR3 is 14 amino acids. V shed 3 bases, J shed 5 bases, and the junction held 4 bases outside the gene matches. The CDR3 protein is CASSELGQGYGYTF. The CDR3 coding sequence is TGTGCCAGCAGTGAGTTAGGACAGGGGTATGGCTACACCTTC.

The chain has TRBV19 and TRBJ2-1, with D perhaps matching TRBD1 (5 bases). From germline, CDR1 is LNHDA and CDR2 SQIVND (reference sequence). The V and J ends lost 7 bases and 7 bases respectively, with 23 bases between them. This CDR3 region has 16 residues. For the CDR3, the DNA is TGTGCCAGTACCCCAGAGTGGACAATACCTGCGAATGAGCAGTTCTTC. Translated: CASTPEWTIPANEQFF. The whole variable domain, filled in from reference TRBV19 and TRBJ2-1, reads DGGITQSPKYLFRKEGQNVTLSCEQNLNHDAMYWYRQDPGQGLRLIYYSQIVNDFQKGDIAEGYSVSREKKESFPLTVTSAQKNPTAFYLCASTPEWTIPANEQFFGPGTRLTVL.

The chain combines TRBV14 with TRBJ1-1; D ambiguous. Germline V gives CDR1 SGHDN, CDR2 FVKESK. The ends were cut back, 1 base at V and 2 bases at J, with 11 bases in the middle. The CDR3 length is 15 residues. CDR3 sequence reads: CASSQGHEGNTEAFF. CDR3 nucleotide sequence: TGTGCCAGCAGCCAAGGCCACGAGGGAAACACTGAAGCTTTCTTT.

The chain combines TRBV12-5 with TRBJ2-1; 11 bases align to TRBD2. The germline CDR1 and CDR2 sequences are LGHNT and FRNRAP. V lost 2 bases, J lost 1 base, and 7 bases stayed unmatched. The CDR3 runs 18 residues. The chain's CDR3 is CASGLMLAGGRSYNEQFF. The CDR3 DNA reads TGTGCTAGTGGTTTGATGCTAGCGGGGGGCCGGTCCTACAATGAGCAGTTCTTC.

The chain couples TRBV6-2 or TRBV6-3 to TRBJ2-7; D gene uncertain. CDR3 size: 11 residues. Germline CDR1 MNHEY, CDR2 SVGEGT. The germline V and J ends were trimmed by 6 bases and 4 bases, with 7 bases remaining between them. CDR3 protein: CASSQSYEQYF. The DNA of the CDR3 is TGTGCCAGCAGCCAGAGTTACGAGCAGTACTTC.

The rearrangement joins TRBV28 to TRBJ2-6; D is possibly TRBD1 (6 bases). V was cut by 6 bases and J by 0 bases, with 15 bases left in between. The CDR3 runs to 17 residues. Germline V gene lookup returns CDR1 MDHEN and CDR2 SYDVKM. In DNA, the CDR3 is TGTGCCAGCAGGAACCCACAGGGCTTCTCTGGGGCCAACGTCCTGACTTTC. It codes for CASRNPQGFSGANVLTF.

The V gene is TRBV4-1, the J gene TRBJ2-2; 7 bases are shared with TRBD2. Unmatched junction bases numbered 5, after V lost 0 bases and J lost 4 bases. This CDR3 region has 16 residues. Per the germline V gene, CDR1 is MGHRA and CDR2 is YSYEKL. The CDR3 loop reads CASSQDPPGGTGELFF. CDR3 nucleotide sequence: TGCGCCAGCAGCCAAGACCCCCCGGGGGGCACCGGGGAGCTGTTTTTT.